The present T cell receptor beta chain was sequenced within a study of vaccination effects on CD4 cells after COVID-19. Sequencing was preceded by expansion of antigen-specific CD4+ T cells with viral peptide pools in the ViraFEST assay. CD4+ T cell isolation took place after 10 days of culture. Vaccination of participants consisted of two doses of either the BNT162b2 or mRNA-1273 vaccine. Neither prior SARS-CoV-2 infection nor positive nucleocapsid antibodies were present in the vaccine recipients. Assay: immunoSEQ multiplex PCR; the TCRdb copy retains only in-frame clones and omits some. The sample includes roughly 70,000 clones, around 70% of them seen just once. Per germline, CDR1 SGHRS and CDR2 YFSETQ. CDR3 length equals 15 residues. V was shortened by 0 bases and J by 7 bases, with 16 bases between the two germline ends. In the case of this clone: Its matching antigen is unknown.

Study outcomes and limitations: Convalescent patients in the study were few, and early post-infection timepoints were absent.

The source is a human donor who received a COVID-19 vaccine. This material consisted of CD4+ T cells from PBMCs cultured with HCoV-229E spike peptides, taken after COVID-19 vaccination. The rearrangement links TRBV5-1 to TRBJ1-2; the D is unclear. The CDR3 is CASSLDLGQPGGYTF. The CDR3 DNA follows: TGCGCCAGCAGCTTGGATCTGGGCCAACCGGGTGGCTACACCTTC.